Listed below are T cell receptor beta chains from one sample, sequenced in a study of shared clonotypes between healthy human individuals. Assay: immunoSEQ multiplex PCR; the TCRdb copy retains only in-frame clones and omits some. Of some 240,000 clones listed, 65% to 70% are singletons. Input material: memory CD4+ T cells sorted from blood. The receptors derive from a young man in good health. CDR3s include the opening cysteine and the closing phenylalanine or tryptophan. D genes are given only for firm matches. Clone size, where shown, is once, few, many, or a class for clones that have expanded.

D gene,V gene,J gene,clone size,CDR3 DNA,CDR3 protein
TRBD1,TRBV28,TRBJ1-3,few,TGTGCCAGCAGATCAGGGGGCACCCCATATTTT,CASRSGGTPYF
TRBD1,TRBV5-1,TRBJ1-1,.,TGCGCCAGCAGCAAGGGACAGGCGAACACTGAAGCTTTCTTT,CASSKGQANTEAFF
TRBD2,TRBV2,TRBJ2-7,.,TGTGCCAGCAGTGAACGAGGACTAGCCTACGAGCAGTACTTC,CASSERGLAYEQYF
.,TRBV10-1,TRBJ1-1,few,TGCGCCAGCAGTGTAACAGGTAACACTGAAGCTTTCTTT,CASSVTGNTEAFF
.,TRBV28,TRBJ2-5,.,TGTGCCAGCAGTTCCCTGACTGGGGGGAAAGAGACCCAGTACTTC,CASSSLTGGKETQYF
.,TRBV7-2,TRBJ1-5,.,TGTGCCAGCAGCTCGACAGCTAATAGCAATCAGCCCCAGCATTTT,CASSSTANSNQPQHF
.,TRBV4-1,TRBJ2-2,.,TGCGCCAGCAGCCAAGAACGAGCAGCCACCGGGGAGCTGTTTTTT,CASSQERAATGELFF
TRBD2,TRBV5-1,TRBJ2-7,.,TGCGCCAGCAGCTTGGGTAGCGGGACGACCTACGAGCAGTACTTC,CASSLGSGTTYEQYF
.,TRBV2,TRBJ2-5,once,TGTGCCAGCAGTGAAGCGCTTCAGGGACATGGCCAGTACTTC,CASSEALQGHGQYF
.,TRBV2,TRBJ2-2,.,TGTGCCAGCAGCCCAATCCAGCTACCCACCGGGGAGCTGTTTTTT,CASSPIQLPTGELFF
.,TRBV6-6,TRBJ2-3,.,TGTGCCAGCAGATACGACGGTAGCACAGATACGCAGTATTTT,CASRYDGSTDTQYF